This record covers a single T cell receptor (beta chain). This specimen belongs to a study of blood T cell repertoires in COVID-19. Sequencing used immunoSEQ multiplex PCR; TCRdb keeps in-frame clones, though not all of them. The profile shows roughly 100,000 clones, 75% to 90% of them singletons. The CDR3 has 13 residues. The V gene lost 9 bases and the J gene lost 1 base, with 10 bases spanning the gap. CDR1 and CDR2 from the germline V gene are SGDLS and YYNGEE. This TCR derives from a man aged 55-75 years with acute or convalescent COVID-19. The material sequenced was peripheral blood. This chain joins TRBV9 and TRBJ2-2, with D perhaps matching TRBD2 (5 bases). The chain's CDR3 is CATEGENTGELFF. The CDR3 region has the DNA TGTGCCACAGAGGGAGAGAACACCGGGGAGCTGTTTTTT.